The 15 T cell receptor beta chains given below trace back to one sample, sequenced in a study of blood T cell repertoires in COVID-19. The data were produced by immunoSEQ multiplex PCR, yet TCRdb's version contains in-frame clones alone and is incomplete. The repertoire holds around 140,000 clones, under 90% seen once, with around 3.8% in the top ten. Specimen: peripheral blood. All receptors come from a man between 65 and 79 years old who had recovered from COVID-19.

The chain uses TRBV4-1 and TRBJ2-1; 10 positions match TRBD2. The CDR3 is 16 amino acids. The trim removed 5 bases at V and 8 bases at J, leaving 12 bases unmatched. Germline V CDR1 and CDR2: MGHRA, YSYEKL. The CDR3 protein is CASSLALAGDPYEQFF. The CDR3 DNA reads as TGCGCCAGCAGCTTGGCCCTAGCGGGAGACCCTTATGAGCAGTTCTTC.

This sequence joins TRBV3-1 (or the pseudogene TRBV3-2) and TRBJ2-7, with TRBD2 matching over 7 bases. Unmatched junction bases numbered 6, after V lost 9 bases and J lost 7 bases. CDR1 LGHDT and CDR2 YNNKEL come from the germline V gene (reference sequence). This CDR3 contains 11 residues. CDR3 sequence (DNA): TGTGCCAGAGCGGGGCGTAGGGAGCAGTACTTC. The encoded protein is CARAGRREQYF.

A single count supports this clone. The chain is built from TRBV7-3 and TRBJ2-1; 7 bases are shared with TRBD2. The V and J ends lost 5 bases and 6 bases, in that order; junction bases with no gene match: 7. CDR3 length equals 14 residues. Germline CDR1 reads SGHTA; CDR2 reads FQGTGA. This chain's CDR3 is CASSPAGTRNEQFF. For the CDR3, the DNA is TGTGCCAGCAGCCCAGCGGGAACTCGCAATGAGCAGTTCTTC.

J is TRBJ1-4 and V is TRBV7-8, with 8 positions matching TRBD1. V lost 6 bases and J lost 8; bases outside the gene matches: 8. The germline gives CDR1 SGHVS, CDR2 FQNEAQ. The CDR3 has 14 amino acids. The CDR3 here is CASSLGQGREKLFF. CDR3 in DNA: TGTGCCAGCAGTCTAGGACAGGGACGGGAAAAACTGTTTTTT. The whole variable domain, filled in from reference TRBV7-8 and TRBJ1-4, reads GAGVSQSPRYKVAKRGQDVALRCDPISGHVSLFWYQQALGQGPEFLTYFQNEAQLDKSGLPSDRFFAERPEGSVSTLKIQRTQQEDSAVYLCASSLGQGREKLFFGSGTQLSVL.

The CDR3: CSVAQTGGVGQPQHF. The CDR3 DNA sequence: TGCAGCGTTGCCCAGACAGGGGGCGTCGGTCAGCCCCAGCATTTT. The rearrangement joins TRBV29-1 to TRBJ1-5; 10 nucleotides agree with TRBD1. CDR1 and CDR2 from the germline V gene are SQVTM and ANQGSEA. V lost 4 bases and J lost 6; bases outside the gene matches: 9. The CDR3 is made up of 15 amino acids.

The rearrangement links TRBV7-2 to TRBJ2-5; D is perhaps TRBD2 (6 bases). Between the trimmed V and J ends, which lost 1 base and 1 base, there was a span of 10 bases. Germline assignment: CDR1 SGHTA and CDR2 FQGNSA. This CDR3 has 15 amino acids. Written as DNA, the CDR3 is TGTGCCAGCAGCTTAGACTGGACTACCCAAGAGACCCAGTACTTC. This encodes CASSLDWTTQETQYF.

The chain uses TRBV27 and TRBJ1-5; D gene uncertain. The germline V gene encodes CDR1 MNHEY and CDR2 SMNVEV (reference sequence). The CDR3 totals 16 residues. Trimming pared 5 bases from V and 3 bases from J, leaving 17 bases between. Written as DNA, the CDR3 is TGTGCCAGCAGTCCTCGCCTGGGAGGGCACAATCAGCCCCAGCATTTT. Encoded protein: CASSPRLGGHNQPQHF.

This clone was seen a few times. The CDR3 loop reads CASSPPGRSTDTQYF. For the CDR3, the DNA is TGTGCCAGCAGTCCCCCTGGCAGGAGCACAGATACGCAGTATTTT. The chain employs TRBV6-2 or TRBV6-3 and TRBJ2-3; unclear D gene. Germline-derived CDR1 and CDR2 are MNHEY and SVGEGT. The CDR3 runs 15 residues. Trimming stripped 5 bases from V and 0 bases from J, with 12 bases between.

In its sample, this clone was seen a few times. V gene TRBV29-1 combines with J gene TRBJ2-5, with D unresolved. Germline CDR1 reads SQVTM; CDR2 reads ANQGSEA. V was clipped by 2 bases and J by 3 bases, with 10 bases between them. The CDR3 has 13 amino acids. The DNA for the CDR3 is TGCAGCGTTGAATCGCTAGTAGAAGAGACCCAGTACTTC. Protein product: CSVESLVEETQYF.

The chain carries TRBV29-1 and TRBJ2-7; TRBD1 agrees at 7 bases. CDR1 and CDR2 (germline): SQVTM, ANQGSEA. Trimming at V came to 1 base and at J to 4 bases, leaving 7 bases not matched to a gene. The CDR3 is 14 residues long. The CDR3 loop is CSVEVEQGFYEQYF. The DNA of the CDR3 is TGCAGCGTTGAAGTGGAACAGGGGTTTTACGAGCAGTACTTC.

The chain employs TRBV9 and TRBJ2-2; 11 bases are shared with TRBD2. The trim removed 4 bases at V and 7 bases at J, leaving 6 bases unmatched. Germline V gene sequence: CDR1 SGDLS, CDR2 YYNGEE. CDR3 length: 15 amino acids. The CDR3 DNA sequence: TGTGCCAGCAGCCCACGGACTAGCGGGTTCGGGGAGCTGTTTTTT. Amino acid sequence: CASSPRTSGFGELFF.

J is TRBJ2-5 and V is TRBV13, with TRBD2 as a possible D gene (6 bases). The CDR3 consists of 18 residues. V was pared by 0 bases and J by 5 bases, with 22 bases between. Germline CDR1 is PRHDT and CDR2 is FYEKMQ (reference sequence). CDR3 loop: CASSLGRSSDIWGETQYF. CDR3 nucleotides: TGTGCCAGCAGCTTAGGCCGGTCTAGCGACATCTGGGGGGAGACCCAGTACTTC.

The V call is TRBV9, the J call TRBJ2-7, with 9 bases fitting TRBD2. V lost 0 bases to trimming and J lost 5 bases; unmatched junction nucleotides: 6. Per the germline V gene, CDR1 is SGDLS and CDR2 is YYNGEE. This CDR3 region has 15 residues. The CDR3 reads CASSVDSGSRNEQYF. The CDR3 DNA sequence: TGTGCCAGCAGCGTAGATAGCGGGAGTAGGAACGAGCAGTACTTC.

The CDR3 DNA reads TGTGCCAGCAGCTTAAAGGACTCGTACCAAGAGACCCAGTACTTC. This sequence encodes CASSLKDSYQETQYF. V is TRBV7-6 and J is TRBJ2-5, with a possible D match to TRBD2 (5 bases). This CDR3 has 15 amino acids. Germline V gene data show CDR1 as SGHVS and CDR2 as FNYEAQ. The germline V and J ends were trimmed by 2 bases and 0 bases, with 10 bases remaining between them.

CDR3 nucleotides: TGTGCCAGCAGCGGACGGACAGCGATCATGAACACTGAAGCTTTCTTT. Protein: CASSGRTAIMNTEAFF. This rearrangement joins TRBV5-6 to TRBJ1-1, with D perhaps matching TRBD1 (6 bases). The germline V and J ends were trimmed by 4 bases and 0 bases, with 16 bases remaining between them. The CDR3 spans 16 residues. From germline, CDR1 is SGHDT and CDR2 YYEEEE.